This T cell receptor (beta chain) is from a study of cytomegalovirus exposure and HLA in healthy donors. The study's findings and limits: For TCR beta chains, V- and J-gene trimming was later linked to a missense DCLRE1C variant.

Concerning this clone: The antigen is not known.

At sampling all donors were nominally healthy, likely with unrecorded immune exposures. The CDR3 loop spans 13 amino acids. The germline V gene has CDR1 SGHNT and CDR2 YYREEE (reference sequence). PCR employed 60 Vbeta and 13 Jbeta primers. The assay was immunoSEQ multiplex PCR, and TCRdb's table has in-frame clones only and misses some. The table records about 140,000 clones, approximately 80% of them present only once. The clonotype originates from a woman aged 60-75 years in good health and CMV-seropositive. Sequences were obtained from PBMCs. The chain uses TRBV5-4 and TRBJ2-1; a weak D match, TRBD2 (5 bases). For the CDR3, the DNA is TGTGCGACTATGAGAGAGAAATACAATGAGCAGTTCTTC. It specifies CATMREKYNEQFF. The full variable domain, in which reference TRBV5-4 and TRBJ2-1 provide the parts outside the CDR3, is ETGVTQSPTHLIKTRGQQVTLRCSSQSGHNTVSWYQQALGQGPQFIFQYYREEENGRGNFPPRFSGLQFPNYSSELNVNALELDDSALYLCATMREKYNEQFFGPGTRLTVL.